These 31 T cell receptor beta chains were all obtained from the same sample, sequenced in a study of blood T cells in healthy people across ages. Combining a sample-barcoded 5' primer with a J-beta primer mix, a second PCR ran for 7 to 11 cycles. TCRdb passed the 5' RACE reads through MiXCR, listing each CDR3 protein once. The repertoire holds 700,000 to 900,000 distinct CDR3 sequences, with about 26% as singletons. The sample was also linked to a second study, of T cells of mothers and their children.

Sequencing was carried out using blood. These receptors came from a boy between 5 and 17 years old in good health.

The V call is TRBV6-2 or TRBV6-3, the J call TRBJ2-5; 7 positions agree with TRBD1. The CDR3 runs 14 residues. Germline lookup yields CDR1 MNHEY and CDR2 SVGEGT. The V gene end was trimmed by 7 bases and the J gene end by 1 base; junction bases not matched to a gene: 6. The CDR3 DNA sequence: TGTGCCAGCAACCGGGACAGTTTCCAAGAGACCCAGTACTTC. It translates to CASNRDSFQETQYF.

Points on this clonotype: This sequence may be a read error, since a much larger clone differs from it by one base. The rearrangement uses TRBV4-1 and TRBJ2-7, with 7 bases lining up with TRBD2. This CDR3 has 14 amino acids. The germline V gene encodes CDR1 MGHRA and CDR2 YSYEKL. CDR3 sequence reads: CASSQGGGAYEQSF. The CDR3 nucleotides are TGCGCCAGCAGCCAAGGGGGGGGAGCCTACGAGCAGTCCTTC.

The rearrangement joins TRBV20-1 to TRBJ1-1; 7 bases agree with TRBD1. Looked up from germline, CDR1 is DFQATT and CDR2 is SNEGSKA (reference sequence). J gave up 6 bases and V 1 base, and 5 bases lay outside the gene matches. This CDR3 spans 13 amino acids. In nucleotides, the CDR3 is TGCAGTGCTAGAGCCCCGGACAGGTCTGAAGCTTTCTTT. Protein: CSARAPDRSEAFF.

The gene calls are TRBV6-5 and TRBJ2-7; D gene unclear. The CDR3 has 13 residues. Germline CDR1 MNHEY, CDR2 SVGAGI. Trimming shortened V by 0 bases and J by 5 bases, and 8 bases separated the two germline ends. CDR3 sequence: CASSYSRSDEQYF. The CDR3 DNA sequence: TGTGCCAGCAGTTACTCTCGGAGCGACGAGCAGTACTTC.

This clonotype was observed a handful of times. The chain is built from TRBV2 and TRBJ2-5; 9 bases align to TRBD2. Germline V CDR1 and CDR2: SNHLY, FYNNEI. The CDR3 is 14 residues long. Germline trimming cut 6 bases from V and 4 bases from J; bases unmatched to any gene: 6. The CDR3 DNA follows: TGTGCCAGCAGAGCAAGCGGGGGGTCAGAGACCCAGTACTTC. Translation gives CASRASGGSETQYF.

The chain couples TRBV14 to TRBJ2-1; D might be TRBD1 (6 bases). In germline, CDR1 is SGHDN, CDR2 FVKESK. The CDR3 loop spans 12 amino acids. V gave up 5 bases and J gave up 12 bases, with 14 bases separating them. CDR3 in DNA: TGTGCCAGCAGCTCAGGGGTAATGGGGCAGTTCTTC. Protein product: CASSSGVMGQFF.

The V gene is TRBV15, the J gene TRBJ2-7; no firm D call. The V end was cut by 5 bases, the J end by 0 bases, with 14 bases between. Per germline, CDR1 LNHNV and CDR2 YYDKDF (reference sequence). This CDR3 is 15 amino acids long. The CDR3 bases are TGTGCCACCAGCTCCCGAACGCAAAGCTCCTACGAGCAGTACTTC. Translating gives CATSSRTQSSYEQYF.

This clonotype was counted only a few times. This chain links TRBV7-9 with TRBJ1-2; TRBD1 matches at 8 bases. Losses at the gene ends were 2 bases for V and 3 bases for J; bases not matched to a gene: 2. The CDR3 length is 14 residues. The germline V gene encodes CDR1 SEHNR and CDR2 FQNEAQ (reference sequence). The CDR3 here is CASSLQGAHYGYTF. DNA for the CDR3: TGTGCCAGCAGCTTACAGGGGGCGCACTATGGCTACACCTTC. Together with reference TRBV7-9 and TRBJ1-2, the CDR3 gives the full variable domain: DTGVSQNPRHKITKRGQNVTFRCDPISEHNRLYWYRQTLGQGPEFLTYFQNEAQLEKSRLLSDRFSAERPKGSFSTLEIQRTEQGDSAMYLCASSLQGAHYGYTFGSGTRLTVV.

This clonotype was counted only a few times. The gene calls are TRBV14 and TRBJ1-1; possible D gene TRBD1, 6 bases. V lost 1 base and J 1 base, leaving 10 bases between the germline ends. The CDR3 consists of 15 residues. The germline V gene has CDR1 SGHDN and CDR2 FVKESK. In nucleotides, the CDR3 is TGTGCCAGCAGCCAAGGAGAGGGGGGGAACACTGAAGCTTTCTTT. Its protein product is CASSQGEGGNTEAFF.

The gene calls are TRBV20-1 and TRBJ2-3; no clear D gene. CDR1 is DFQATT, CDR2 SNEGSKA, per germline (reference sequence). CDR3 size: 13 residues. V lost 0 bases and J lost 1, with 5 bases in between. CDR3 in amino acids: CSARDPGTDTQYF. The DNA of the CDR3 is TGCAGTGCTAGAGATCCGGGCACAGATACGCAGTATTTT.

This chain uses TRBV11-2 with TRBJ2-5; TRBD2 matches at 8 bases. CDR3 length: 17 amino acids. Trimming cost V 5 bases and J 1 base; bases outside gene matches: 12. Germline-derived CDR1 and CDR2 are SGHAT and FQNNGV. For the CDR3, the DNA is TGTGCCAGCAGCCCCAGAGACCGGGGGGGGATCCAAGAGACCCAGTACTTC. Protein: CASSPRDRGGIQETQYF.

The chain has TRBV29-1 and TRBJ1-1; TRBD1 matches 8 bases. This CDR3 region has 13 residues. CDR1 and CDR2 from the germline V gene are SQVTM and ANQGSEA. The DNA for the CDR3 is TGCGGCCTTAGGACAGGGATGAACACTGAAGCTTTCTTT. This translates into CGLRTGMNTEAFF.

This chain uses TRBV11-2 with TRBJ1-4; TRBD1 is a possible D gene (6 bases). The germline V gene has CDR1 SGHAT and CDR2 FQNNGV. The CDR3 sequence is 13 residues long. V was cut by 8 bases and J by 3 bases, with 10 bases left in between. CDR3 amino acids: CASARQANEKLFF. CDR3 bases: TGTGCCAGCGCCCGACAGGCTAATGAAAAACTGTTTTTT.

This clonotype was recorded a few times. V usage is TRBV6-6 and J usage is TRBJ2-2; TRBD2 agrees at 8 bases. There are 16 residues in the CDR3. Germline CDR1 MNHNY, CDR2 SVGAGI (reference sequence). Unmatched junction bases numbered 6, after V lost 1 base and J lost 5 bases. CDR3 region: CASSYLLAGNTGELFF. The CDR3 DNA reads TGTGCCAGCAGTTACTTATTAGCGGGGAATACCGGGGAGCTGTTTTTT.

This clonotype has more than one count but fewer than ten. The CDR3 nucleotides are TGTGCCAGCAGTTACTCAGGGGCAGATACGCAGTATTTT. Translation: CASSYSGADTQYF. The V and J genes are TRBV6-5 and TRBJ2-3; a possible D gene is TRBD1 (5 bases). This CDR3 has 13 amino acids. The V and J ends lost 0 bases and 4 bases respectively, with 5 bases between them. Germline loops: CDR1 MNHEY, CDR2 SVGAGI.

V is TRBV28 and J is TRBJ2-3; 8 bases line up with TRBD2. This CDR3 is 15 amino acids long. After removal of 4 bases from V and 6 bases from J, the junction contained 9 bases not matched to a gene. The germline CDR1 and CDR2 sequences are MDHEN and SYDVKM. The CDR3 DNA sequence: TGTGCCAGCAGTTCAACGGGGGGGGGATTGGATACGCAGTATTTT. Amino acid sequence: CASSSTGGGLDTQYF. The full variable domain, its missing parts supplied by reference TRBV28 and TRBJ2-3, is DVKVTQSSRYLVKRTGEKVFLECVQDMDHENMFWYRQDPGLGLRLIYFSYDVKMKEKGDIPEGYSVSREKKERFSLILESASTNQTSMYLCASSSTGGGLDTQYFGPGTRLTVL.

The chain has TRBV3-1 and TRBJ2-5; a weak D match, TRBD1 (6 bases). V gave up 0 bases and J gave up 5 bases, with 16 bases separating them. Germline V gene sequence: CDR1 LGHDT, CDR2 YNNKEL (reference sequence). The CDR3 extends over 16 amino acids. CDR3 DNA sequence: TGTGCCAGCAGCCAAGATCTCTCCCCAGGGGCTGAGACCCAGTACTTC. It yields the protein CASSQDLSPGAETQYF.

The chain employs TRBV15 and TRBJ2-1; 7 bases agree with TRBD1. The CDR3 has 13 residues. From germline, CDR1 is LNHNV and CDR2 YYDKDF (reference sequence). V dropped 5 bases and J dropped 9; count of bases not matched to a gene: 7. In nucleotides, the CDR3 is TGTGCCACCAGCGGAAGACAGGGTAGTGAGCAGTTCTTC. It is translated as CATSGRQGSEQFF.

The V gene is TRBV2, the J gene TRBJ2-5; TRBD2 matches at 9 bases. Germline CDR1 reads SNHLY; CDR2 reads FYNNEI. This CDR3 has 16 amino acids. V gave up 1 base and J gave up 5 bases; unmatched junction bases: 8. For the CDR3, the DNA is TGTGCCAGCAGTGAAGTTCGAGCGGGGGGCGGCGAGACCCAGTACTTC. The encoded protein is CASSEVRAGGGETQYF. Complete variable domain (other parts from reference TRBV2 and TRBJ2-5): EPEVTQTPSHQVTQMGQEVILRCVPISNHLYFYWYRQILGQKVEFLVSFYNNEISEKSEIFDDQFSVERPDGSNFTLKIRSTKLEDSAMYFCASSEVRAGGGETQYFGPGTRLLVL.

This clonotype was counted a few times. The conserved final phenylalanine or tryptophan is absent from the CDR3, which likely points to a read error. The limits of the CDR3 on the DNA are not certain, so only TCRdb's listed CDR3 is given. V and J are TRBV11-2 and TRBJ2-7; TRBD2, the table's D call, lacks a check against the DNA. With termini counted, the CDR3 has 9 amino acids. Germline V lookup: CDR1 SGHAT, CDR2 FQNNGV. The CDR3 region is CASSFGPQA.

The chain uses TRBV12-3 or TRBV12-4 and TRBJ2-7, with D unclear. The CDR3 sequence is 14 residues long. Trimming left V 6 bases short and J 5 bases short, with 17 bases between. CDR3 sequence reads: CASRTLGADDEQYF. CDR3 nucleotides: TGTGCCAGCAGAACTCTTGGAGCCGACGACGAGCAGTACTTC.

For the CDR3, the DNA is TGTGCCAGCCGGAGGCTACAGGGAAAGACCCAGTACTTC. Its protein is CASRRLQGKTQYF. This rearrangement joins TRBV5-8 to TRBJ2-5; TRBD1 might be the D (6 bases). Trimming left V 7 bases short and J 6 bases short, with 16 bases between. This CDR3 region has 13 residues. Germline V gene lookup returns CDR1 SGHTS and CDR2 YDEGEE.

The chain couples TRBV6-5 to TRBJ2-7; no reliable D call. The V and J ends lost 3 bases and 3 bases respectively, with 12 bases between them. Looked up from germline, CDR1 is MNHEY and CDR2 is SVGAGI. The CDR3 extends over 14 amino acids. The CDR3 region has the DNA TGTGCCAGCAGTTATTCTGGCAGGTTCTACGAGCAGTACTTC. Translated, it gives CASSYSGRFYEQYF.

CDR3 DNA: TGTGCCAGCAGCCAGTACACGACCTATGGCTACACCTTC. Its translation: CASSQYTTYGYTF. This rearrangement joins TRBV14 to TRBJ1-2; no firm D call. V was pared by 3 bases and J by 4 bases, with 9 bases between. There are 13 residues in the CDR3. Germline-derived CDR1 and CDR2 are SGHDN and FVKESK.

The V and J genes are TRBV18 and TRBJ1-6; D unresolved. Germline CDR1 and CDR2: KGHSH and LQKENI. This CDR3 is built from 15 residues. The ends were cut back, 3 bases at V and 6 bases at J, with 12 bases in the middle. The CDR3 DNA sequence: TGTGCCAGCTCACCTCGGGATTGGGTTAATTCACCCCTCCACTTT. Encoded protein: CASSPRDWVNSPLHF.

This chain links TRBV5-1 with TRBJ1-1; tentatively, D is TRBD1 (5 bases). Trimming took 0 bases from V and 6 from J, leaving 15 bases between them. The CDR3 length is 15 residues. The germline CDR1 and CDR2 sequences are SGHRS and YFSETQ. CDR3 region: CASSLEGLRGAEAFF. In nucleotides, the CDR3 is TGCGCCAGCAGCTTGGAGGGGCTGCGGGGGGCTGAAGCTTTCTTT.

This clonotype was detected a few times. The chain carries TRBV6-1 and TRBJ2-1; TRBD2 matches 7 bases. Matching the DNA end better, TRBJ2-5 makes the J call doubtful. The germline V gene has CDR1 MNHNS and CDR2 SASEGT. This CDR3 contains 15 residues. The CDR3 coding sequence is TGTGCCAGCAGTGAAGACCGCTCTAGCGGTGAGACCCAGTACTTC. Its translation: CASSEDRSSGETQYF.

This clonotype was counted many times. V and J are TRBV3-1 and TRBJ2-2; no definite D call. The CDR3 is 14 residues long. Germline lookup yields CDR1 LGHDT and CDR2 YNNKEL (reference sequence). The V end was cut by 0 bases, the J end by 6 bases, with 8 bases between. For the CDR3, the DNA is TGTGCCAGCAGCCAAGAGGTCAGCCCCGGGGAGCTGTTTTTT. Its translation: CASSQEVSPGELFF.

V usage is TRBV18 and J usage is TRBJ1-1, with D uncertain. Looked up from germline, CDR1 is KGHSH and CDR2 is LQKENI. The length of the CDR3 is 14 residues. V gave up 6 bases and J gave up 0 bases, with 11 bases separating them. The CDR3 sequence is CASSLPQMNTEAFF. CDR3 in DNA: TGTGCCAGCTCCCTACCGCAGATGAACACTGAAGCTTTCTTT.

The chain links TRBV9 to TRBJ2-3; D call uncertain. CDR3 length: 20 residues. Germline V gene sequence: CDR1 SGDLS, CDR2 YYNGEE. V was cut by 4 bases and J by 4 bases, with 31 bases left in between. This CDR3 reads CASSPRTSGPGILLADTQYF. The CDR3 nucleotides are TGTGCCAGCAGCCCGCGTACATCGGGCCCAGGAATTTTGTTGGCAGATACGCAGTATTTT.

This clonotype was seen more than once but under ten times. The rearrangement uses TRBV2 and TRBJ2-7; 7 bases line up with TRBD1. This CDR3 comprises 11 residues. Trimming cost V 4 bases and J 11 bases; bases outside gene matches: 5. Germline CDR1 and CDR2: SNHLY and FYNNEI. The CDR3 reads CASSGGDSEYF. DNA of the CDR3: TGTGCCAGCAGTGGAGGGGACAGCGAGTACTTC.